These 23 T cell receptor beta chains were sequenced from one sample in a study of blood T cell repertoires in COVID-19. The table came from immunoSEQ multiplex PCR; TCRdb's copy has only in-frame clones and leaves some out. The sample has roughly 120,000 clones; under 95% are singletons. Source material: peripheral blood. The receptors come from a man aged 50-60 years with active COVID-19.

The gene calls are TRBV18 and TRBJ2-7; no clear D gene. CDR3 size: 13 residues. The germline V gene has CDR1 KGHSH and CDR2 LQKENI. V was shortened by 2 bases and J by 6 bases, with 11 bases between the two germline ends. The CDR3 bases are TGTGCCAGCTCACCAGCAGCCAGGTCCGAGCAGTACTTC. Amino acid sequence: CASSPAARSEQYF.

J is TRBJ2-2 and V is TRBV6-1; TRBD2 matches 8 bases. Losses at the gene ends were 2 bases for V and 4 bases for J; bases not matched to a gene: 0. There are 14 residues in the CDR3. Germline CDR1 is MNHNS and CDR2 is SASEGT. The CDR3 DNA reads TGTGCCAGCAGTGAACGGGAGGGCACCGGGGAGCTGTTTTTT. It specifies CASSEREGTGELFF.

The rearrangement links TRBV6-1 to TRBJ2-1, with a weak D call TRBD2 (5 bases). The CDR3 spans 16 residues. Trimming took 2 bases from V and 9 from J, leaving 20 bases between them. Germline values: CDR1 MNHNS, CDR2 SASEGT. The CDR3 bases are TGTGCCAGCAGTGAAATCGCGGGCCCCCAGGCGGGTGAGCAGTTCTTC. Its translation is CASSEIAGPQAGEQFF.

The chain combines TRBV18 with TRBJ1-1, with D uncertain. Germline loops: CDR1 KGHSH, CDR2 LQKENI. Trimming took off 4 bases at V and 0 bases at J, with 9 bases between the two ends. The CDR3 is 14 residues long. The CDR3 DNA reads TGTGCCAGCTCACTAGGACTGATGAACACTGAAGCTTTCTTT. Translation gives CASSLGLMNTEAFF.

The chain couples TRBV6-6 to TRBJ2-7; 9 bases fit TRBD1. This CDR3 has 14 amino acids. Germline V gene lookup returns CDR1 MNHNY and CDR2 SVGAGI (reference sequence). Unmatched junction bases numbered 2, after V lost 2 bases and J lost 3 bases. The CDR3 loop is CASSYGQGSYEQYF. In DNA form, the CDR3 reads TGTGCCAGCAGTTACGGACAGGGGAGCTACGAGCAGTACTTC.

The CDR3 DNA reads as TGTGCCAGCAGTCCAAGCCATGAGCAGTTCTTC. Its translation: CASSPSHEQFF. J is TRBJ2-1 and V is TRBV6-6; no definite D call. V lost 5 bases to trimming and J lost 8 bases, with 7 bases between them. There are 11 residues in the CDR3. CDR1 MNHNY and CDR2 SVGAGI come from the germline V gene (reference sequence).

This chain joins TRBV7-9 and TRBJ2-1; 13 nucleotides agree with TRBD2. Germline loops: CDR1 SEHNR, CDR2 FQNEAQ (reference sequence). The CDR3 contains 17 residues. The J segment lost 0 bases and the V segment lost 11 bases, leaving 10 bases of the junction unmatched. The CDR3 loop is CAVQGLAGPSSYNEQFF. The DNA for the CDR3 is TGTGCCGTCCAGGGACTAGCGGGGCCCAGCTCCTACAATGAGCAGTTCTTC.

This clone was found a few times. The CDR3 DNA follows: TGTGCCAGCAGCTTGGGTGGGGGCGGAGGAGATACGCAGTATTTT. This encodes CASSLGGGGGDTQYF. The V call is TRBV5-6, the J call TRBJ2-3; TRBD1 is a possible D gene (6 bases). Germline CDR1 and CDR2: SGHDT and YYEEEE. The CDR3 covers 15 residues. Trimming took off 0 bases at V and 5 bases at J, with 13 bases between the two ends.

The V gene is TRBV19, the J gene TRBJ1-2; 7 bases fit TRBD1. Germline-derived CDR1 and CDR2 are LNHDA and SQIVND (reference sequence). The J segment lost 5 bases and the V segment lost 7 bases, leaving 10 bases of the junction unmatched. This CDR3 is 14 amino acids long. The CDR3 DNA is TGTGCCAGTAAACTTCAAGACAGGGCTTATGGCTACACCTTC. Translating gives CASKLQDRAYGYTF.

The chain is built from TRBV7-2 and TRBJ2-7, with D maybe TRBD2 (6 bases). The CDR3 spans 13 residues. Trimming took off 0 bases at V and 3 bases at J, with 6 bases between the two ends. The germline CDR1 and CDR2 sequences are SGHTA and FQGNSA. In nucleotides, the CDR3 is TGTGCCAGCAGCTTAGCGGGGGGCTACGAGCAGTACTTC. The encoded protein is CASSLAGGYEQYF.

The chain recombines TRBV5-1 with TRBJ2-3; 11 nucleotides match TRBD2. There are 15 residues in the CDR3. Germline loops: CDR1 SGHRS, CDR2 YFSETQ. V was clipped by 4 bases and J by 4 bases; unmatched bases: 5. Written as DNA, the CDR3 is TGCGCCAGCAGCCCACTAGCGGGAGCTTCAGATACGCAGTATTTT. This codes for CASSPLAGASDTQYF. Supplemented by reference TRBV5-1 and TRBJ2-3, the full variable domain reads KAGVTQTPRYLIKTRGQQVTLSCSPISGHRSVSWYQQTPGQGLQFLFEYFSETQRNKGNFPGRFSGRQFSNSRSEMNVSTLELGDSALYLCASSPLAGASDTQYFGPGTRLTVL.

The chain combines TRBV7-3 with TRBJ1-5, with 7 positions matching TRBD1. Trimming removed 0 bases from V and 4 bases from J; junction bases left unmatched: 15. The CDR3 contains 19 residues. Germline CDR1 reads SGHTA; CDR2 reads FQGTGA. CDR3 sequence: CASSLTFSWDRMGNQPQHF. The CDR3 region has the DNA TGTGCCAGCAGCTTAACGTTCTCCTGGGACAGAATGGGAAATCAGCCCCAGCATTTT. Variable domain in full (rest from reference TRBV7-3 and TRBJ1-5): GAGVSQTPSNKVTEKGKYVELRCDPISGHTALYWYRQSLGQGPEFLIYFQGTGAADDSGLPNDRFFAVRPEGSVSTLKIQRTERGDSAVYLCASSLTFSWDRMGNQPQHFGDGTRLSIL.

The table lists this clone with a few counts. The genes are TRBV6-4 and TRBJ2-7; possible D gene TRBD2, 5 bases. Trimming stripped 3 bases from V and 3 bases from J, with 18 bases between. The CDR3 consists of 16 residues. Germline lookup yields CDR1 MRHNA and CDR2 SNTAGT. CDR3 amino acids: CASSEVRTGEHYEQYV. In DNA, the CDR3 is TGTGCCAGCAGTGAGGTGAGGACTGGAGAGCACTACGAGCAGTACGTC.

The chain employs TRBV3-1 (or the pseudogene TRBV3-2) and TRBJ2-3, with a weak D call TRBD1 (5 bases). This CDR3 is 15 amino acids long. The germline V gene encodes CDR1 LGHDT and CDR2 YNNKEL (reference sequence). V was shortened by 3 bases and J by 1 base, with 11 bases between the two germline ends. CDR3: CASSHTGVGTDTQYF. The CDR3 coding sequence is TGTGCCAGCAGCCATACAGGAGTGGGCACAGATACGCAGTATTTT.

This chain joins TRBV5-1 and TRBJ2-1, with 9 bases matching TRBD2. The V gene's germline CDR1 is SGHRS and CDR2 YFSETQ. The CDR3 is made up of 14 amino acids. The V gene end was trimmed by 0 bases and the J gene end by 7 bases; junction bases not matched to a gene: 2. CDR3 coding DNA: TGCGCCAGCAGCTTGGGCGGGAGGGCGAATGAGCAGTTCTTC. Protein sequence: CASSLGGRANEQFF.

The chain employs TRBV25-1 and TRBJ2-7, with TRBD1 matching 12 bases. The CDR3 totals 16 residues. Germline V CDR1 and CDR2: MGHDK, SYGVNS. The J segment lost 2 bases and the V segment lost 1 base, leaving 3 bases of the junction unmatched. The CDR3 reads CASSEFGTGGAYEQYF. Here the CDR3 DNA reads TGTGCCAGCAGTGAATTCGGGACAGGGGGCGCCTACGAGCAGTACTTC.

This clone is a singleton in its sample. The chain links TRBV5-4 to TRBJ1-2, with 10 positions matching TRBD1. J was trimmed by 8 bases and V by 4 bases; bases with no gene match: 11. Germline V gene sequence: CDR1 SGHNT, CDR2 YYREEE (reference sequence). This CDR3 comprises 15 residues. The CDR3 DNA reads as TGTGCCAGCAGCGCCCGGGACAGGGGTACGGGGGGCTACACCTTC. It yields the protein CASSARDRGTGGYTF.

This clone occurred once. This chain uses TRBV7-9 with TRBJ2-7; D is perhaps TRBD1 (6 bases). The V end lost 2 bases, the J end lost 2 bases, and 10 bases lay between the germline ends. The germline V gene has CDR1 SEHNR and CDR2 FQNEAQ (reference sequence). The CDR3 length is 14 residues. In DNA form, the CDR3 reads TGTGCCAGCAGCTTATCCGGGGACACCTACGAGCAGTACTTC. It encodes CASSLSGDTYEQYF.

In the case of this clone: A read error may produce the germline difference seen at one junction end. V gene TRBV6-1 combines with J gene TRBJ1-5; TRBD1 agrees at 8 bases. The germline V gene encodes CDR1 MNHNS and CDR2 SASEGT. This CDR3 contains 15 residues. Written as DNA, the CDR3 is TGTGCCAGCAGTGAACAGGGGGCGAGCACTCAGCCCCAGCATTTT. Its translation: CASSEQGASTQPQHF.

The rearrangement links TRBV6-5 to TRBJ1-1; TRBD1 is a possible D gene (6 bases). Trimming cost V 6 bases and J 6 bases, with 8 bases left between them. Germline loops: CDR1 MNHEY, CDR2 SVGAGI. CDR3 size: 11 residues. DNA for the CDR3: TGTGCCAGCAGATGGACAGCTGAAGCTTTCTTT. Protein product: CASRWTAEAFF.

The V and J genes are TRBV2 and TRBJ2-5; 12 bases align to TRBD2. CDR3 size: 19 residues. Germline V CDR1 and CDR2: SNHLY, FYNNEI. V lost 1 base to trimming and J lost 0 bases; unmatched junction nucleotides: 9. CDR3: CASSEGGTSGSPYQETQYF. The CDR3 bases are TGTGCCAGCAGTGAAGGGGGGACTAGCGGGTCCCCGTACCAAGAGACCCAGTACTTC.

This chain uses TRBV7-8 with TRBJ1-1; D unresolved. CDR3 size: 14 residues. With 1 base removed from V and 1 base from J, the gap between germline ends came to 7 bases. Per the germline V gene, CDR1 is SGHVS and CDR2 is FQNEAQ. The CDR3 nucleotides are TGTGCCAGCAGCTTAGGTCCGGGGAACACTGAAGCTTTCTTT. Translation: CASSLGPGNTEAFF. The variable domain in full, completed from reference TRBV7-8 and TRBJ1-1, reads GAGVSQSPRYKVAKRGQDVALRCDPISGHVSLFWYQQALGQGPEFLTYFQNEAQLDKSGLPSDRFFAERPEGSVSTLKIQRTQQEDSAVYLCASSLGPGNTEAFFGQGTRLTVV.

This clone appeared once. The chain employs TRBV4-2 and TRBJ1-5; D might be TRBD1 (6 bases). The CDR3 totals 16 residues. CDR1 is LGHNA and CDR2 is YNFKEQ in the germline V gene. The V end was cut by 0 bases, the J end by 4 bases, with 13 bases between. CDR3 nucleotides: TGTGCCAGCAGCCAAGATCCGGGACAAACAAATCAGCCCCAGCATTTT. It translates to CASSQDPGQTNQPQHF.